This paragraph covers one T cell receptor (beta chain) sequence. Its cognate antigen is unknown. Produced via immunoSEQ multiplex PCR; TCRdb's table is partial and in-frame only. The data contain some 45,000 clones, roughly four fifths of them seen just once; the ten biggest clones take up 2% to 2.5%. This specimen comes from a study of OX40 agonist ivuxolimab in advanced cancers. Study context: Each patient was given ivuxolimab into a vein every 2 weeks, at 0.01 to 10 mg/kg.

The study, taken as a whole, reports: Dosing at 0.1 to 3.0 mg/kg was accompanied by clonal expansion of CD4+ and CD8+ blood T cells by week 6.

V was clipped by 7 bases and J by 3 bases, with 19 bases between them. The CDR3 has 15 amino acids. Germline lookup yields CDR1 SNHLY and CDR2 FYNNEI. The genes are TRBV2 and TRBJ2-7; the D gene is possibly TRBD1 (6 bases). Sequenced material: CD4+ or CD8+ T cells sorted from blood, taken in a trial of the OX40 agonist ivuxolimab. This clonotype was sampled from an adult with an advanced solid tumor such as melanoma, head and neck, liver or kidney cancer. Here the CDR3 DNA reads TGTGCCAGCAAAGGACAGACCAACTATTTCTACGAGCAGTACTTC. Amino acids: CASKGQTNYFYEQYF.